This T cell receptor beta chain was found in a study of blood T cell repertoires in COVID-19. Germline CDR1 and CDR2: SQVTM and ANQGSEA. V shed 7 bases and J shed 4 bases, with 6 bases lying between them. This CDR3 is built from 10 residues. Original methodology: By means of reference gene primer amplification, nucleated cell counts were estimated. The data were produced by immunoSEQ multiplex PCR, yet TCRdb's version contains in-frame clones alone and is incomplete. D and trimming were read from the DNA, whereas the V and J calls and clone size are those reported in that table. The sample contains approximately 200,000 clones, almost 90% of which appear only once.

Specimen: peripheral blood. The receptor's source is a man aged 18-30 years with active or convalescent COVID-19. The chain joins TRBV29-1 to TRBJ2-3; D call uncertain. The CDR3 here is CSAGSDTQYF. The CDR3 DNA reads as TGCAGCGCCGGTTCAGATACGCAGTATTTT.